This TCR beta chain is from a study of vaccination effects on CD4 cells after COVID-19. With respect to this clone: As yet, its antigen is unknown.

Assay used: immunoSEQ multiplex PCR; TCRdb lists only in-frame clones, some missing. The repertoire includes tens of thousands of clones, 65% to 90% of them detected once, and under 6.5% sits in the top ten. This CDR3 has 17 amino acids. V lost 0 bases to trimming and J lost 2 bases, with 16 bases between them. Germline lookup yields CDR1 MNHNS and CDR2 SASEGT. In the ViraFEST assay, antigen-specific CD4+ clonotypes were identified by expansion after peptide-pool stimulation. CD4+ T cells were isolated after about nine days of culture. Each participant was administered two doses of either the BNT162b2 or the mRNA-1273 vaccine.

The chain employs TRBV6-1 and TRBJ1-2; TRBD1 is a possible D gene (6 bases). The receptor was isolated from a human donor who received a COVID-19 vaccine. Some clones in this sample may be carry-over from other donors' samples. Sequenced material: CD4+ T cells from PBMCs cultured with SARS-CoV-2 spike peptides, taken after COVID-19 vaccination. The CDR3 sequence is CASSEALGRGGNYGYTF. CDR3 DNA: TGTGCCAGCAGTGAAGCGTTAGGAAGAGGGGGAAACTATGGCTACACCTTC.